This T cell receptor beta chain was found in a study of shared clonotypes between healthy human individuals. Study summary: Every donor yielded three CD4 naive, three CD4 memory, two CD8 naive and one CD8 memory plate.

Germline CDR1 is SGHRS and CDR2 is YFSETQ. The CDR3 has 13 residues. Trimming removed 0 bases at V and 3 bases at J, with 7 bases between. Data came from immunoSEQ multiplex PCR; TCRdb stores just in-frame clones and leaves some out. The repertoire consists of 2 million to 2.5 million clones, with 85% to 95% occurring once and the leading ten covering 0.35% to 0.5%. With respect to this clone: Its antigen is still unknown.

Findings and caveats of the study: The study found about 5.1% of naive CD4 clonotypes shared across a handful of donors.

This TCR was sampled from a man younger than 35 in good health. Some clones in this sample may be carry-over from other donors' samples. The chain links TRBV5-1 to TRBJ2-7; D is unclear. The sample comprised naive CD4+ T cells from PBMCs. The subset here: CD45RA+ positively selected. Here the CDR3 DNA reads TGCGCCAGCAGCTTGGTAACAGACTACGAGCAGTACTTC. Its protein is CASSLVTDYEQYF.